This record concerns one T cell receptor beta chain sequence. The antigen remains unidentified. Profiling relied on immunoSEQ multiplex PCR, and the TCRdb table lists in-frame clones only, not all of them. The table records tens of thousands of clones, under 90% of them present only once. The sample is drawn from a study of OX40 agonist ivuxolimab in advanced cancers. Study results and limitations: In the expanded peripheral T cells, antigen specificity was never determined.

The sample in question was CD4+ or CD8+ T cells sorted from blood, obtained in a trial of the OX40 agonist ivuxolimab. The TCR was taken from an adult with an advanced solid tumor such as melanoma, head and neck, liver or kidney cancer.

The CDR3 DNA sequence: TGTGCCAGCAGCCTTCGTACAGGGAGATACAATGAGCAGTTCTTC. Amino acid sequence: CASSLRTGRYNEQFF. The genes are TRBV11-2 and TRBJ2-1, with a tentative D call TRBD1 (6 bases). Germline CDR1 and CDR2: SGHAT and FQNNGV. The V gene lost 5 bases and the J gene lost 4 bases, with 15 bases spanning the gap. CDR3 size: 15 residues.